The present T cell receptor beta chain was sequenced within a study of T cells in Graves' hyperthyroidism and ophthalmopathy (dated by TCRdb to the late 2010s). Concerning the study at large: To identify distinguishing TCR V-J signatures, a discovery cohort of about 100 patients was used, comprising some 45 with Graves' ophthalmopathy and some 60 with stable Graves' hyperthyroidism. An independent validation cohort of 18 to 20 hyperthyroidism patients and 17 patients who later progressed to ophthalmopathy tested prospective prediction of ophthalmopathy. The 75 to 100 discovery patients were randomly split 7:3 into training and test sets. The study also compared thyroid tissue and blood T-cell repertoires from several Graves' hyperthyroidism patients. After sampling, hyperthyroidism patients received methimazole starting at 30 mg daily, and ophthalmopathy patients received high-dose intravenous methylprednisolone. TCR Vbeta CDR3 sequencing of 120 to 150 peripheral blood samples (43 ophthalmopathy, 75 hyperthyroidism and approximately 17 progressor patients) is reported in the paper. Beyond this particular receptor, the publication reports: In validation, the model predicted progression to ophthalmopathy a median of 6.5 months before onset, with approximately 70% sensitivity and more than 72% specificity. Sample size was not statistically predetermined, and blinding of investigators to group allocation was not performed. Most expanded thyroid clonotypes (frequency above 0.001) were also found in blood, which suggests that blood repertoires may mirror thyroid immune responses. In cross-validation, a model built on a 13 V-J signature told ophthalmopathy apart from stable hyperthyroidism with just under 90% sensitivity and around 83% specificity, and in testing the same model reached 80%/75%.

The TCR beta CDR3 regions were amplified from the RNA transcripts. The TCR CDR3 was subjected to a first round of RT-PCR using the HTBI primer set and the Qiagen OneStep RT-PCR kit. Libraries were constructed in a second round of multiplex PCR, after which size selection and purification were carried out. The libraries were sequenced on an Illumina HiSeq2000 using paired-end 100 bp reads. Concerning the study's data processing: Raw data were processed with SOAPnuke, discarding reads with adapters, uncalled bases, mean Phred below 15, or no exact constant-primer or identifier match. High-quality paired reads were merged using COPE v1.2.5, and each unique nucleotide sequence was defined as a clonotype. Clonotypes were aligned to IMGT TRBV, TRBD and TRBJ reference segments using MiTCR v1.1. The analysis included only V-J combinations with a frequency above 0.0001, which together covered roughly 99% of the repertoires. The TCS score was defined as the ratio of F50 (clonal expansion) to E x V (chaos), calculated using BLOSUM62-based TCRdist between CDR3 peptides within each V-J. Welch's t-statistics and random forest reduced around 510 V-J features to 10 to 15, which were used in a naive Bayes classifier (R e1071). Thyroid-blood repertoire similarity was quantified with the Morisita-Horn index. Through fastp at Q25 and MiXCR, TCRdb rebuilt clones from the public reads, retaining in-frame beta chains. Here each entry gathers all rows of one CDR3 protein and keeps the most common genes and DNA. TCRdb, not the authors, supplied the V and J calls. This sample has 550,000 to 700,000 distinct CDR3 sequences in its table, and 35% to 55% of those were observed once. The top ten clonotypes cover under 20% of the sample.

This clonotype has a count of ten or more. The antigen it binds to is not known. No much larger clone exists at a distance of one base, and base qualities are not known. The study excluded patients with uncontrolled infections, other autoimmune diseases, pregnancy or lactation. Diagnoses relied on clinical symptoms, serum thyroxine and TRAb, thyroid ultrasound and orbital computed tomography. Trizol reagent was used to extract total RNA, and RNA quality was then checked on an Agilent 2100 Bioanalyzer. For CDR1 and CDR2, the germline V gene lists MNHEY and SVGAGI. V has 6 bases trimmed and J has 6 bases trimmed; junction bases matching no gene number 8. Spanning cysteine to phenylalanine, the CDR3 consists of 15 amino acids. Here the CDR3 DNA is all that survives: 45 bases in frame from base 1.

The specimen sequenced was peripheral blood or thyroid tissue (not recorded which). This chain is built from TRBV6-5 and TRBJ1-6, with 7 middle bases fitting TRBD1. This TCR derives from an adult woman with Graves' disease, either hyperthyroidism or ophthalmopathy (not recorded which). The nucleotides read TGTGCCAGCAGCCGCAGACAGGGTCCTAATTCACCCCTCCACTTT. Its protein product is CASSRRQGPNSPLHF.